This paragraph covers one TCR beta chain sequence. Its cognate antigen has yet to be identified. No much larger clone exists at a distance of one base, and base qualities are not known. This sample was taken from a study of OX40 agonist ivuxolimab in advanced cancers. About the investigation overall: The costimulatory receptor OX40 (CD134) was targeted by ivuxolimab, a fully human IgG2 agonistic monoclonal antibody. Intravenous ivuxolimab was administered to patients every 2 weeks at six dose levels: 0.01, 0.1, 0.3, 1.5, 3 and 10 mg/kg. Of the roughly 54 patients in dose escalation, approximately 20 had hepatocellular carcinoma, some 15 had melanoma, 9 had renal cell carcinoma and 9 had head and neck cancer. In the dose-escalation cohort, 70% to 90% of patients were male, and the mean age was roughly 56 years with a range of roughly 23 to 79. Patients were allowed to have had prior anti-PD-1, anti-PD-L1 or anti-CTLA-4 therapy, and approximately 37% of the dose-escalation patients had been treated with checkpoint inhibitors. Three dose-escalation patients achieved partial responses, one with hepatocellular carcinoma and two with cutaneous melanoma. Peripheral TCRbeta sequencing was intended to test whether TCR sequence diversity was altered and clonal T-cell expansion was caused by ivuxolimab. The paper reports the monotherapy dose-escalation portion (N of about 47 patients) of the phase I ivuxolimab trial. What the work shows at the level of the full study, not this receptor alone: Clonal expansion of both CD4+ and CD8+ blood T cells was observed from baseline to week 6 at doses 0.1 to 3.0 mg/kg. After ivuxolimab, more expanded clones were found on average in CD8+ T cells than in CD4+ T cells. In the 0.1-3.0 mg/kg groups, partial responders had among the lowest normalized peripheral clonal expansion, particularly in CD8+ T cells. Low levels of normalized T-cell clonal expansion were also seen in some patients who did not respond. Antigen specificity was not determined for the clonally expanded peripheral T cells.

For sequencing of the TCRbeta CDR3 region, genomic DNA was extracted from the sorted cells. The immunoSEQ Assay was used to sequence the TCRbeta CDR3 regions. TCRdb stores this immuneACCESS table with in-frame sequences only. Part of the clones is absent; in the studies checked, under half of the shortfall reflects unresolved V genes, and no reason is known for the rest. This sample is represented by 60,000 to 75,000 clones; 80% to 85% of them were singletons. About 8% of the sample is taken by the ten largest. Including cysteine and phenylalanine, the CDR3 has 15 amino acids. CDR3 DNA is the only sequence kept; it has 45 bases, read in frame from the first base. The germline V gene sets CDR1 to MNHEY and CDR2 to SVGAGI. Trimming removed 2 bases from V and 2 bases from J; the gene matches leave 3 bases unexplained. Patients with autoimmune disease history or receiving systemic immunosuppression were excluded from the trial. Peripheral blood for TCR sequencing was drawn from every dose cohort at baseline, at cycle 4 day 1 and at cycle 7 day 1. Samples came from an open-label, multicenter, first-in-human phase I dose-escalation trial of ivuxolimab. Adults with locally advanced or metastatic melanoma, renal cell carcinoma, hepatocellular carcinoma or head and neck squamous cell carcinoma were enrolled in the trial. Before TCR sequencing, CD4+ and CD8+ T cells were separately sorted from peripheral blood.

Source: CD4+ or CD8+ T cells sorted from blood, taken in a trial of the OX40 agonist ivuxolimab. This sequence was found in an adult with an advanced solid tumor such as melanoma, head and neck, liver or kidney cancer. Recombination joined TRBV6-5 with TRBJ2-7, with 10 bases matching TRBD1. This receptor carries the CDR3 CASSYGGQGTYEQYF. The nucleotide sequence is TGTGCCAGCAGTTACGGGGGACAGGGGACCTACGAGCAGTACTTC.